What follows are 29 T cell receptor beta chains derived from one specimen sequenced in a study of CD4 T cells in relation to SARS-CoV-2 and coronaviruses. No antigen has been identified for these receptors. Assay: immunoSEQ multiplex PCR; the TCRdb copy retains only in-frame clones and omits some. This sample has around 30,000 clones; more than 65% occur once, and the top ten carry nearly 3.5%. The sequenced material came from memory CD4+ T cells from PBMCs, cultured in vitro. Receptor source: an adult with COVID-19.

Here the CDR3 DNA reads TGTGCCAGCTCAGGGACAGGATCTACCTACGAGCAGTACTTC. Residues: CASSGTGSTYEQYF. This chain uses TRBV18 with TRBJ2-7; TRBD1 matches at 8 bases. Germline V gene sequence: CDR1 KGHSH, CDR2 LQKENI. The CDR3 runs to 14 residues. Losses at the gene ends were 5 bases for V and 2 bases for J; bases not matched to a gene: 5.

The rearrangement uses TRBV6-5 and TRBJ2-1; TRBD2 agrees at 8 bases. Germline loops: CDR1 MNHEY, CDR2 SVGAGI. The CDR3 extends over 15 amino acids. V lost 7 bases to trimming and J lost 0 bases; unmatched junction nucleotides: 5. This CDR3 reads CASKSSGSSYNEQFF. The CDR3 DNA sequence: TGTGCCAGCAAATCGAGCGGGAGCTCCTACAATGAGCAGTTCTTC.

The chain has TRBV14 and TRBJ1-1; unclear D gene. The CDR3 loop spans 11 amino acids. Germline V lookup: CDR1 SGHDN, CDR2 FVKESK. Between the trimmed V and J ends, which lost 1 base and 11 bases, there was a span of 8 bases. CDR3: CASSQGFGAFF. CDR3 sequence (DNA): TGTGCCAGCAGCCAAGGGTTTGGGGCTTTCTTT.

This chain uses TRBV7-3 with TRBJ2-4; D is uncertain. Germline V gene data show CDR1 as SGHTA and CDR2 as FQGTGA. The CDR3 is 15 amino acids. Trimming shortened V by 1 base and J by 8 bases, and 15 bases separated the two germline ends. The DNA of the CDR3 is TGTGCCAGCAGCTTAAACCCCAGGCCCGGTGACATTCAGTACTTC. Encoded protein: CASSLNPRPGDIQYF.

This clone was recorded a few times. The genes are TRBV19 and TRBJ1-5, with D perhaps TRBD1 (5 bases). CDR3 length equals 17 residues. Deletions cut 4 bases from V and 1 base from J, with 17 bases between. The germline V gene encodes CDR1 LNHDA and CDR2 SQIVND (reference sequence). The CDR3 reads CASSTGTGYHSNQPQHF. The CDR3 DNA is TGTGCCAGTAGTACAGGGACCGGGTACCACAGCAATCAGCCCCAGCATTTT.

The gene calls are TRBV20-1 and TRBJ2-5; tentatively, D is TRBD1 or TRBD2 (5 bases each). Germline V lookup: CDR1 DFQATT, CDR2 SNEGSKA (reference sequence). The CDR3 extends over 11 amino acids. CDR3 bases: TGCGGGGGAGTTCGTTCAGAGACCCAGTACTTC. This sequence encodes CGGVRSETQYF.

V and J are TRBV5-4 and TRBJ2-3, with a possible D match to TRBD2 (5 bases). The V end lost 4 bases, the J end lost 2 bases, and 14 bases lay between the germline ends. CDR1 is SGHNT, CDR2 YYREEE, per germline (reference sequence). The CDR3 has 15 amino acids. The CDR3 protein is CASSPDATNTDTQYF. The CDR3 bases are TGTGCCAGCAGCCCGGACGCGACTAACACAGATACGCAGTATTTT. Filled out from reference TRBV5-4 and TRBJ2-3, the complete variable domain reads ETGVTQSPTHLIKTRGQQVTLRCSSQSGHNTVSWYQQALGQGPQFIFQYYREEENGRGNFPPRFSGLQFPNYSSELNVNALELDDSALYLCASSPDATNTDTQYFGPGTRLTVL.

The genes are TRBV19 and TRBJ2-7; 9 bases map to TRBD1. The junction had 8 bases not matched to a gene; V was cut back by 6 bases and J by 2 bases. The CDR3 sequence is 15 residues long. Looked up from germline, CDR1 is LNHDA and CDR2 is SQIVND (reference sequence). CDR3 protein: CASSLGQGLTYEQYF. CDR3 DNA sequence: TGTGCCAGTAGCCTCGGACAGGGGCTAACCTACGAGCAGTACTTC.

The chain is built from TRBV18 and TRBJ2-1, with a possible D match to TRBD2 (6 bases). The germline CDR1 and CDR2 sequences are KGHSH and LQKENI. Trimming removed 3 bases at V and 9 bases at J, with 12 bases between. This CDR3 spans 13 amino acids. The chain's CDR3 is CASSPGLGGEQFF. Written as DNA, the CDR3 is TGTGCCAGCTCACCCGGACTCGGGGGTGAGCAGTTCTTC. Looking up the rest from reference TRBV18 and TRBJ2-1 gives the full variable domain: NAGVMQNPRHLVRRRGQEARLRCSPMKGHSHVYWYRQLPEEGLKFMVYLQKENIIDESGMPKERFSAEFPKEGPSILRIQQVVRGDSAAYFCASSPGLGGEQFFGPGTRLTVL.

V is TRBV7-3 and J is TRBJ2-1, with 8 bases matching TRBD1. The CDR3 runs 14 residues. CDR1 and CDR2 (germline): SGHTA, FQGTGA. The V and J ends lost 5 bases and 6 bases, in that order; junction bases with no gene match: 6. CDR3 amino acids: CASSKDRESNEQFF. DNA for the CDR3: TGTGCCAGCAGCAAGGACAGGGAAAGCAATGAGCAGTTCTTC.

The chain employs TRBV5-1 and TRBJ2-7; possibly TRBD1 for D (5 bases). Germline CDR1 is SGHRS and CDR2 is YFSETQ. CDR3 length: 16 amino acids. V dropped 6 bases and J dropped 2 bases, with 21 bases sitting between them. CDR3 sequence: CASMAAQGGIAYEQYF. CDR3 DNA sequence: TGCGCCAGCATGGCTGCCCAGGGTGGGATTGCCTACGAGCAGTACTTC.

The chain uses TRBV18 and TRBJ2-3, with D perhaps TRBD1 (10 bases). V was pared by 4 bases and J by 2 bases, with 25 bases between. This CDR3 has 19 amino acids. Looked up from germline, CDR1 is KGHSH and CDR2 is LQKENI. The CDR3 DNA is TGTGCCAGCTCACGAAGACAGGGGGCGAGCGGGAGGCTCACAGATACGCAGTATTTT. This translates into CASSRRQGASGRLTDTQYF. The entire variable domain, with the rest obtained from reference TRBV18 and TRBJ2-3, is as follows: NAGVMQNPRHLVRRRGQEARLRCSPMKGHSHVYWYRQLPEEGLKFMVYLQKENIIDESGMPKERFSAEFPKEGPSILRIQQVVRGDSAAYFCASSRRQGASGRLTDTQYFGPGTRLTVL.

V and J are TRBV6-2 or TRBV6-3 and TRBJ1-5, with TRBD1 identical over 7 bases. The CDR3 length is 14 residues. CDR1 MNHEY and CDR2 SVGEGT come from the germline V gene. V lost 5 bases to trimming and J lost 3 bases; unmatched junction nucleotides: 4. The CDR3 is CASSGQEYNQPQHF. CDR3 coding DNA: TGTGCCAGCAGTGGACAGGAGTACAATCAGCCCCAGCATTTT.

The chain carries TRBV6-5 and TRBJ2-1; D is uncertain. Germline V lookup: CDR1 MNHEY, CDR2 SVGAGI. Between the trimmed V and J ends, which lost 10 bases and 7 bases, there was a span of 11 bases. The CDR3 spans 11 residues. CDR3 loop: CATKLGNEQFF. The DNA of the CDR3 is TGTGCCACCAAGCTTGGGAATGAGCAGTTCTTC.

J is TRBJ2-5 and V is TRBV4-1, with TRBD2 matching over 7 bases. Germline-derived CDR1 and CDR2 are MGHRA and YSYEKL. The length of the CDR3 is 17 residues. The V and J ends lost 1 base and 1 base, in that order; junction bases with no gene match: 9. The CDR3 region has the DNA TGCGCCAGCAGCCAAGGTTGGGACTATCTCCCCCAAGAGACCCAGTACTTC. Its translation: CASSQGWDYLPQETQYF.

The chain carries TRBV14 and TRBJ1-2; D may be TRBD1 (6 bases). Germline CDR1 SGHDN, CDR2 FVKESK. V was pared by 2 bases and J by 8 bases, with 15 bases between. This CDR3 contains 14 residues. CDR3 bases: TGTGCCAGCAGCCAAACTGGGGGGCCTGGGGGCTACACCTTC. It encodes CASSQTGGPGGYTF.

V gene TRBV18 combines with J gene TRBJ2-1; D ambiguous. The ends were cut back, 3 bases at V and 5 bases at J, with 11 bases in the middle. The germline gives CDR1 KGHSH, CDR2 LQKENI. The CDR3 is made up of 14 amino acids. DNA of the CDR3: TGTGCCAGCTCACCGCCAATGATCAACAATGAGCAGTTCTTC. As protein: CASSPPMINNEQFF. Together with reference TRBV18 and TRBJ2-1, the CDR3 gives the full variable domain: NAGVMQNPRHLVRRRGQEARLRCSPMKGHSHVYWYRQLPEEGLKFMVYLQKENIIDESGMPKERFSAEFPKEGPSILRIQQVVRGDSAAYFCASSPPMINNEQFFGPGTRLTVL.

This chain connects TRBV28 to TRBJ2-1; perhaps D is TRBD1 or TRBD2 (5 bases each). CDR1 and CDR2 from the germline V gene are MDHEN and SYDVKM. The V end lost 2 bases, the J end lost 7 bases, and 27 bases lay between the germline ends. The CDR3 runs to 19 residues. The CDR3 DNA is TGTGCCAGCAGTTTAGGTTGGTTGTCTTCAGGGACGGTTGGGAATGAGCAGTTCTTC. Translating it yields CASSLGWLSSGTVGNEQFF. The complete variable domain, with remaining parts taken from reference TRBV28 and TRBJ2-1, reads DVKVTQSSRYLVKRTGEKVFLECVQDMDHENMFWYRQDPGLGLRLIYFSYDVKMKEKGDIPEGYSVSREKKERFSLILESASTNQTSMYLCASSLGWLSSGTVGNEQFFGPGTRLTVL.

This chain joins TRBV10-3 and TRBJ2-1, with D unresolved. In germline, CDR1 is ENHRY, CDR2 SYGVKD. The CDR3 loop spans 13 amino acids. V gave up 2 bases and J gave up 6 bases, with 8 bases separating them. The CDR3 DNA follows: TGTGCCATCAGTGAGCCGACCACCAATGAGCAGTTCTTC. Its translation is CAISEPTTNEQFF.

The chain has TRBV30 and TRBJ1-5; 9 nucleotides agree with TRBD1. Trimming removed 3 bases from V and 7 bases from J; junction bases left unmatched: 4. Looked up from germline, CDR1 is GTSNPN and CDR2 is SVGIG (reference sequence). This CDR3 spans 13 amino acids. In DNA form, the CDR3 reads TGTGCCTGGAGCGAGGACAGGGGCCAGCCCCAGCATTTT. Translation: CAWSEDRGQPQHF.

This chain uses TRBV5-1 with TRBJ1-1; D gene unclear. CDR1 and CDR2 from the germline V gene are SGHRS and YFSETQ. The V gene lost 4 bases and the J gene lost 1 base, with 11 bases spanning the gap. The length of the CDR3 is 14 residues. CDR3 loop: CASSLTSGNTEAFF. The CDR3 DNA reads TGCGCCAGCAGCCTTACGTCGGGGAACACTGAAGCTTTCTTT.

CDR3 amino acids: CASVLRGQVKMEVTEAFF. The CDR3 DNA reads as TGTGCCAGCGTCCTCCGGGGTCAGGTGAAAATGGAGGTTACTGAAGCTTTCTTT. The gene calls are TRBV21-1 and TRBJ1-1. TRBV21-1 is a recognized pseudogene. The CDR3 consists of 18 residues.

The chain joins TRBV2 to TRBJ2-1; TRBD2 agrees at 8 bases. Germline-derived CDR1 and CDR2 are SNHLY and FYNNEI. Germline trimming cut 1 base from V and 7 bases from J; bases unmatched to any gene: 9. CDR3 length: 16 residues. The CDR3 protein is CASSEGGLEFWNEQFF. CDR3 coding DNA: TGTGCCAGCAGTGAAGGGGGACTAGAATTTTGGAATGAGCAGTTCTTC.

The chain carries TRBV24-1 and TRBJ2-1; TRBD1 might be the D (5 bases). Germline V gene data show CDR1 as KGHDR and CDR2 as SFDVKD. CDR3 length: 15 residues. Trimming took off 1 base at V and 2 bases at J, with 8 bases between the two ends. The CDR3 DNA follows: TGTGCCACCAGTGATTTTCCAGGGACCTACAATGAGCAGTTCTTC. It translates to CATSDFPGTYNEQFF.

This sequence joins TRBV6-5 and TRBJ2-1; the match to TRBD2 covers 12 bases. J lost 10 bases, V lost 6 bases, and 4 bases had no gene match. The germline gives CDR1 MNHEY, CDR2 SVGAGI. CDR3 length: 13 residues. The CDR3 here is CASRSSGGAEQFF. CDR3 coding DNA: TGTGCCAGCAGGTCTAGCGGGGGGGCGGAGCAGTTCTTC.

V usage is TRBV6-5 and J usage is TRBJ1-1; D possibly corresponds to TRBD1 (5 bases). Looked up from germline, CDR1 is MNHEY and CDR2 is SVGAGI. This CDR3 comprises 12 residues. V lost 5 bases to trimming and J lost 5 bases, with 9 bases between them. CDR3 loop: CASSTRETEAFF. The CDR3 DNA is TGTGCCAGCAGTACCAGGGAGACTGAAGCTTTCTTT.

The chain links TRBV7-9 to TRBJ1-2; TRBD1 matches at 8 bases. There are 14 residues in the CDR3. Looked up from germline, CDR1 is SEHNR and CDR2 is FQNEAQ (reference sequence). The trim removed 1 base at V and 6 bases at J, leaving 4 bases unmatched. In DNA, the CDR3 is TGTGCCAGCAGCTTAGTTGTCAGGGGGCATGGCTACACCTTC. It translates to CASSLVVRGHGYTF.

The chain joins TRBV7-3 to TRBJ1-2; D is undetermined. The length of the CDR3 is 14 residues. Germline V gene lookup returns CDR1 SGHTA and CDR2 FQGTGA. Trimming cost V 0 bases and J 4 bases, with 9 bases left between them. The CDR3 bases are TGTGCCAGCAGCTTAACGAAAGGGTCCTATGGCTACACCTTC. Amino acids: CASSLTKGSYGYTF.

The chain combines TRBV27 with TRBJ1-1, with D unclear. From germline, CDR1 is MNHEY and CDR2 SMNVEV (reference sequence). This CDR3 spans 15 amino acids. Trimming pared 3 bases from V and 3 bases from J, leaving 14 bases between. DNA for the CDR3: TGTGCCAGCAGTTTCAAAGGGAAGGCGTACACTGAAGCTTTCTTT. Residues: CASSFKGKAYTEAFF.